The T cell receptor (beta chain) described here comes from a study of response to subunit inactivated influenza vaccine. CDR1 and CDR2 from the germline V gene are MNHEY and SVGAGI. V lost 4 bases and J 3 bases, leaving 13 bases between the germline ends. The CDR3 runs to 14 residues. Each CDR3 protein gets one entry after TCRdb re-called the RT-PCR reads with MiXCR. The repertoire holds roughly 670,000 distinct CDR3 sequences, with 12% to 15% as singletons. A few counts support this clonotype. This specimen was PBMCs from blood, taken approximately 15 days before vaccination. This chain joins TRBV6-5 and TRBJ2-7; TRBD2 might be the D (5 bases). This TCR came from a middle-aged man who received an inactivated influenza vaccine. CDR3 bases: TGTGCCAGCAGTTCTAGCTTCAGTAGCTACGAGCAGTACTTC. It yields the protein CASSSSFSSYEQYF.